This T cell receptor (beta chain) emerged from a study of CD8 T cells in ankylosing spondylitis. Turning to this clonotype: Its antigen is not known.

Study-wide findings and caveats: Earlier literature documents some of the motif variants in reactive arthritis synovial fluid and blood.

This CDR3 has 14 amino acids. Germline CDR1 and CDR2: MGHRA and YSYEKL. Between the trimmed V and J ends, which lost 1 base and 3 bases, there was a span of 7 bases. The authors made TCR beta libraries by quantitative 5'-RACE with molecular barcodes. TCRdb used MiXCR to reprocess the 5' RACE reads, holding one entry per CDR3 protein. The sample includes about 340,000 distinct CDR3 sequences, roughly 14% of them seen just once. This clonotype originated in a male donor with ankylosing spondylitis or in good health (not recorded which). The V and J genes are TRBV4-1 and TRBJ1-5; D gene uncertain. Input material: blood, either unsorted or a sorted T cell fraction (not recorded which). This chain's CDR3 is CASSQVLLNQPQHF. The CDR3 DNA is TGCGCCAGCAGCCAAGTCCTTCTCAATCAGCCCCAGCATTTT.